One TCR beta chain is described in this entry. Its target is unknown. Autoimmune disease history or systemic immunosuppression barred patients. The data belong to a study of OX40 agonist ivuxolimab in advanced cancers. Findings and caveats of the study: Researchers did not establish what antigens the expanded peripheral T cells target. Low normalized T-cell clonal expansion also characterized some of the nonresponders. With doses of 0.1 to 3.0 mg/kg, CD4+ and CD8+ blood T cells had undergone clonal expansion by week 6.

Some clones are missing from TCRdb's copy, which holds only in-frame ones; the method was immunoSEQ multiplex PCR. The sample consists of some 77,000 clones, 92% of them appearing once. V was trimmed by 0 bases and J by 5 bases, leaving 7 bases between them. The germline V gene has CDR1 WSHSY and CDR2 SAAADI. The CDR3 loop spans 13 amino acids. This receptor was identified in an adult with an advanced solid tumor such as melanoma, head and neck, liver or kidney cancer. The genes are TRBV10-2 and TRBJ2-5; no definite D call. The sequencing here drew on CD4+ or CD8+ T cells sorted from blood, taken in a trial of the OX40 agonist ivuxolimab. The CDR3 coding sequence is TGCGCCAGCAGTGAGTCAGCCCGGGAGACCCAGTACTTC. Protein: CASSESARETQYF.